The rows below give T cell receptor beta chains drawn from one sample of a study of control samples from healthy donors and cancer patients. Sequenced by immunoSEQ multiplex PCR; TCRdb stores in-frame clones only, minus some. The sample gives around 90,000 clones, about nine tenths of which show up once; around a fifth is in the top ten. Sequencing was done on a sample of blood. All receptors derive from a young man in good health. The CDR3 runs from the conserved cysteine through the conserved F or W. The D gene is left open where the match is weak. Rows give clone size only sometimes, using once, few, many, or a class for an expanded clone.

few TRBJ1-5 TRBV6-5 . CASSSREDQPQHF TGTGCCAGCAGTTCCCGGGAGGATCAGCCCCAGCATTTT
. TRBJ1-1 TRBV7-3 TRBD1 CASSYTGAMNTEAFF TGTGCCAGCAGCTATACAGGGGCCATGAACACTGAAGCTTTCTTT
. TRBJ1-6 TRBV5-1 . CASSLATALGSPLHF TGCGCCAGCAGCTTGGCCACGGCGCTTGGTTCACCCCTCCACTTT
. TRBJ1-3 TRBV30 . CAWSPPYF TGTGCCTGGAGTCCCCCGTATTTT
. TRBJ2-7 TRBV30 . CAWSVGAFYEQYF TGTGCCTGGAGTGTGGGGGCGTTCTACGAGCAGTACTTC
. TRBJ2-7 TRBV7-2 . CASSLVSEQYF TGTGCCAGCAGCTTAGTGTCCGAGCAGTACTTC
few TRBJ2-5 TRBV5-6 TRBD2 CASSLGTSGGAETQYF TGTGCCAGCAGCTTGGGGACTAGCGGGGGGGCGGAGACCCAGTACTTC
. TRBJ1-6 TRBV27 . CASTNVGGPHSPLHF TGTGCCAGCACCAACGTTGGGGGGCCTCATTCACCCCTCCACTTT
. TRBJ2-3 TRBV7-9 TRBD2 CASSSLAGAASTDTQYF TGTGCCAGCAGCTCACTAGCGGGGGCCGCTAGCACAGATACGCAGTATTTT
. TRBJ2-7 TRBV12-3/TRBV12-4 . CASTGAGSYEQYF TGTGCCAGCACCGGGGCGGGGTCCTACGAGCAGTACTTC
few TRBJ2-4 TRBV24-1 TRBD1 CATSDTGEAKNIQYF TGTGCCACCAGTGATACAGGGGAGGCCAAAAACATTCAGTACTTC
. TRBJ2-7 TRBV2 . CASSGGMGTSKGSYEQYF TGTGCCAGCAGTGGGGGAATGGGGACTTCAAAGGGCTCCTACGAGCAGTACTTC
. TRBJ1-6 TRBV7-9 . CASSDPGNGAYNSPLHF TGTGCCAGCAGCGACCCGGGGAACGGGGCCTATAATTCACCCCTCCACTTT
. TRBJ1-3 TRBV6-5 . CASSQSPGPGNTIYF TGTGCCAGCAGCCAGTCTCCCGGGCCTGGAAACACCATATATTTT
. TRBJ1-3 TRBV6-5 . CASSYRPGIGNTIYF TGTGCCAGCAGTTACCGACCGGGGATAGGAAACACCATATATTTT
once TRBJ2-1 TRBV7-3 . CASSLETSYNEQFF TGTGCCAGCAGCTTAGAGACTAGCTACAATGAGCAGTTCTTC
. TRBJ1-2 TRBV11-3 TRBD1 CASSRSRDRVRSSYTF TGTGCCAGCAGCCGATCCCGGGACAGGGTGAGGAGTAGCTACACCTTC
. TRBJ1-2 TRBV29-1 TRBD1 CSVEALGQGYGYTF TGCAGCGTTGAAGCGCTAGGACAGGGTTATGGCTACACCTTC
. TRBJ2-7 TRBV5-6 . CASSTGQGSYEQYF TGTGCCAGCAGCACGGGACAAGGAAGCTACGAGCAGTACTTC
. TRBJ2-4 TRBV6-2/TRBV6-3 . CASSYEVFKAKNIQYF TGTGCCAGCAGTTACGAGGTCTTTAAAGCCAAAAACATTCAGTACTTC
once TRBJ2-2 TRBV5-1 . CASSLWGDQSTGELFF TGCGCCAGCAGCTTGTGGGGGGATCAGAGCACCGGGGAGCTGTTTTTT
. TRBJ1-1 TRBV18 . CASSPQGPKGATEAFF TGTGCCAGCTCACCCCAGGGGCCCAAGGGAGCCACTGAAGCTTTCTTT
. TRBJ1-4 TRBV19 TRBD1 CASSGTGGEKLFF TGTGCCAGTAGTGGTACAGGGGGCGAAAAACTGTTTTTT
. TRBJ2-2 TRBV11-2 . CASSFSTGELFF TGTGCCAGCAGCTTTTCAACCGGGGAGCTGTTTTTT
. TRBJ1-4 TRBV9 TRBD1 CASSGTGGNEKLFF TGTGCCAGCAGTGGGACAGGGGGTAATGAAAAACTGTTTTTT
. TRBJ1-1 TRBV19 . CASSTPLTEVTEAFF TGTGCCAGTAGCACCCCTCTAACAGAGGTCACTGAAGCTTTCTTT
. TRBJ2-5 TRBV11-2 TRBD2 CASSLLLAGVETQYF TGTGCCAGCAGCTTACTTCTAGCGGGGGTAGAGACCCAGTACTTC
. TRBJ2-1 TRBV24-1 TRBD2 CATKRGGRDEQFF TGTGCCACCAAACGGGGGGGGAGGGATGAGCAGTTCTTC
. TRBJ2-4 TRBV30 TRBD1 CAWSGGQGDIQYF TGTGCCTGGAGCGGTGGGCAGGGGGACATTCAGTACTTC
. TRBJ2-1 TRBV6-1 TRBD2 CASSEIRTSGGVDEQFF TGTGCCAGCAGTGAAATAAGGACTAGCGGGGGGGTGGATGAGCAGTTCTTC
. TRBJ2-6 TRBV7-2 . CASSLAPTGSGANVLTF TGTGCCAGCAGCTTAGCTCCGACAGGTTCCGGGGCCAACGTCCTGACTTTC
once TRBJ1-1 TRBV18 . CASSPPGAGTEAFF TGTGCCAGCTCACCACCGGGAGCAGGCACTGAAGCTTTCTTT
. TRBJ1-2 TRBV7-9 . CASTSTPGANYGYTF TGTGCCAGCACCAGTACTCCAGGGGCTAACTATGGCTACACCTTC
. TRBJ1-1 TRBV6-1 TRBD1 CASSERDRANTEAFF TGTGCCAGCAGTGAAAGGGACAGGGCGAACACTGAAGCTTTCTTT
. TRBJ2-5 TRBV9 TRBD1 CASSDPGQGGEETQYF TGTGCCAGCAGCGACCCGGGACAGGGGGGAGAAGAGACCCAGTACTTC
. TRBJ2-1 TRBV11-3 . CASSLGGGGTNEQFF TGTGCCAGCAGCTTAGGAGGCGGGGGCACCAATGAGCAGTTCTTC
. TRBJ1-1 TRBV11-1 . CASSFRGEAFF TGTGCCAGCAGCTTCCGTGGGGAGGCTTTCTTT
. TRBJ2-5 TRBV10-3 TRBD2 CAISGLAGGRQETQYF TGTGCCATCAGCGGACTAGCGGGGGGCCGGCAAGAGACCCAGTACTTC
. TRBJ1-3 TRBV6-6 . CASRGDSGNTIYF TGTGCCAGCAGGGGGGACTCTGGAAACACCATATATTTT
. TRBJ2-3 TRBV6-5 . CASGRGAFSTDTQYF TGTGCCAGCGGCCGGGGGGCCTTTAGCACAGATACGCAGTATTTT